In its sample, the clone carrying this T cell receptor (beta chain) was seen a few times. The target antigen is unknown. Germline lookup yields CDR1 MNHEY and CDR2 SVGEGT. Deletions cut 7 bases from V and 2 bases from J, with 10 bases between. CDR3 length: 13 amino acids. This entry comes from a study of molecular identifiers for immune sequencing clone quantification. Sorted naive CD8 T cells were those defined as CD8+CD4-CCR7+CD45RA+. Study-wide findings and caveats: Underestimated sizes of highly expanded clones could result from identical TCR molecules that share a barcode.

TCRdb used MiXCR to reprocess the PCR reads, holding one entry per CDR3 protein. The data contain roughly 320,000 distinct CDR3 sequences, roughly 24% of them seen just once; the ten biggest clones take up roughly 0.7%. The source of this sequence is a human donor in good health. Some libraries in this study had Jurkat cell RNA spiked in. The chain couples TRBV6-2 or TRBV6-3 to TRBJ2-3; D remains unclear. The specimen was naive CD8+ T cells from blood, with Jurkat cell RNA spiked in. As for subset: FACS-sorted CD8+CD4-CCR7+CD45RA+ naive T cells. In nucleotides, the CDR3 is TGTGCCAGCAATGCGGACCACACAGATACGCAGTATTTT. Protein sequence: CASNADHTDTQYF.